The T cell receptor beta chain described here comes from a study of cytomegalovirus exposure and HLA in healthy donors. The wider study: From some 180 million T cells, an earlier analysis saw 120 million or so unique TCR beta sequences.

V was cut by 3 bases and J by 2 bases, with 8 bases left in between. Germline V gene lookup returns CDR1 SNHLY and CDR2 FYNNEI. This CDR3 has 13 residues. PCR involved 60 Vbeta and 13 Jbeta primers. Produced via immunoSEQ multiplex PCR; TCRdb's table is partial and in-frame only. The sample includes under 200,000 clones, 75% to 85% of them seen just once. The study's findings and limits: In a later analysis, HLA-associated TCR beta chains were more clonally expanded than equally common others. For most TCR sequences rarity was the rule, although some public TCRs occurred in many donors.

With respect to this clone: The antigen is not known.

The sequenced material came from PBMCs. This receptor was taken from a girl aged 2-10 years in good health and CMV-seropositive. This chain joins TRBV2 and TRBJ2-7; D unclear. The CDR3 region has the DNA TGTGCCAGCAGTGACAAACAGACCTACGAGCAGTACTTC. Translated, it gives CASSDKQTYEQYF.